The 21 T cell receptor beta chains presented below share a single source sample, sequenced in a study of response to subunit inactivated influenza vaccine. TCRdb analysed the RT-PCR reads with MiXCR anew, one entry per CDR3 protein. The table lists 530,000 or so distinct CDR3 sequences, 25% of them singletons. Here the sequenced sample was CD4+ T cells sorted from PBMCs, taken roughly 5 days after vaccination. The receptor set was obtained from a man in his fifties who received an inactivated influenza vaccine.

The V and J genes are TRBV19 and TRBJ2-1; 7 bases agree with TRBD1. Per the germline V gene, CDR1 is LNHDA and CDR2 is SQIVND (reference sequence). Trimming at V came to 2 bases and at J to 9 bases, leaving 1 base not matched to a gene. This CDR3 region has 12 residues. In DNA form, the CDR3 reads TGTGCCAGTAGTATACAGGGGGTTGAGCAGTTCTTC. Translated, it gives CASSIQGVEQFF. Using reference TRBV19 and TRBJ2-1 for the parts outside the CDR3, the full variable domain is DGGITQSPKYLFRKEGQNVTLSCEQNLNHDAMYWYRQDPGQGLRLIYYSQIVNDFQKGDIAEGYSVSREKKESFPLTVTSAQKNPTAFYLCASSIQGVEQFFGPGTRLTVL.

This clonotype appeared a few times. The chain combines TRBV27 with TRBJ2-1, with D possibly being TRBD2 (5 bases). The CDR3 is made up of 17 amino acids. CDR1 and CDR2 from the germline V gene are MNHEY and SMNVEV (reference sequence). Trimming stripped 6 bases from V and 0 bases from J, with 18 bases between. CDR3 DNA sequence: TGTGCCAGCAGCTACCTCGGGGTCCAACGCTCCTACAATGAGCAGTTCTTC. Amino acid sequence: CASSYLGVQRSYNEQFF.

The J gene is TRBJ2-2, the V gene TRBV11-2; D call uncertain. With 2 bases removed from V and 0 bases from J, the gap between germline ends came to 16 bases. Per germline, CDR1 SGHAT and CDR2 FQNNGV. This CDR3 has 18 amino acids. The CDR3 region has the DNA TGTGCCAGCAGCTTACCCTCCTCCGGCCTCGCGAACACCGGGGAGCTGTTTTTT. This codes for CASSLPSSGLANTGELFF.

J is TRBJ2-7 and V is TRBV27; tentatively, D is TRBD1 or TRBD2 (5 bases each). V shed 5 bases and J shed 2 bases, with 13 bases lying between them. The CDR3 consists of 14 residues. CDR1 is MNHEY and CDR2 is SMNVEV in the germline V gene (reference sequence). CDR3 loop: CASSLRDGTYEQYF. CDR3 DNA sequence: TGTGCCAGCAGTCTCCGGGACGGAACCTACGAGCAGTACTTC.

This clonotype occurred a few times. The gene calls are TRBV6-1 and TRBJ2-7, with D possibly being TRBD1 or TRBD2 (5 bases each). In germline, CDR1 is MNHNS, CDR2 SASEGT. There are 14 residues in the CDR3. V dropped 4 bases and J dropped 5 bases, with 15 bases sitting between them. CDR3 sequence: CASSVIGTRDEQYF. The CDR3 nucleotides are TGTGCCAGCAGTGTCATCGGGACGAGAGACGAGCAGTACTTC.

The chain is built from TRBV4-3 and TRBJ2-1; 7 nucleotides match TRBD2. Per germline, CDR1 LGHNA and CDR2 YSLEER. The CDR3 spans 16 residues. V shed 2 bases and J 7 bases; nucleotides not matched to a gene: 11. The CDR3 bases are TGCGCCAGCAGCCAAACTCGGGACTACCCCACGAATGAGCAGTTCTTC. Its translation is CASSQTRDYPTNEQFF.

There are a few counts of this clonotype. CDR3 region: CASSLYYSSYEQYF. In nucleotides, the CDR3 is TGTGCCAGCAGTTTATATTACAGTTCCTACGAGCAGTACTTC. The gene calls are TRBV12-3 or TRBV12-4 and TRBJ2-7; no reliable D call. The CDR3 length is 14 residues. Trimming cost V 2 bases and J 1 base, with 9 bases left between them.

The CDR3 protein is CASSFGGGRRETQYF. DNA for the CDR3: TGTGCCAGCAGTTTTGGCGGGGGGCGTCGAGAGACCCAGTACTTC. The chain is built from TRBV12-3 or TRBV12-4 and TRBJ2-5, with 8 positions matching TRBD2. Losses at the gene ends were 3 bases for V and 4 bases for J; bases not matched to a gene: 7. The CDR3 covers 15 residues.

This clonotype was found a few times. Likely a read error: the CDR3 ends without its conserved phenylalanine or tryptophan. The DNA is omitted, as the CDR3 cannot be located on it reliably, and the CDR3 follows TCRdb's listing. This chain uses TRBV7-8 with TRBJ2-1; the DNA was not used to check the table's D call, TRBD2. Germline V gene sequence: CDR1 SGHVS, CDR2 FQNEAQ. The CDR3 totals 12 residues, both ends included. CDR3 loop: CASSSPSGGALI.

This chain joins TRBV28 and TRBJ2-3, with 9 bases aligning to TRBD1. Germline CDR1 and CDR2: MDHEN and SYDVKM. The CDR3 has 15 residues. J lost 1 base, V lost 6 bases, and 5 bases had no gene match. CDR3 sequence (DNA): TGTGCCAGCAGAATGCGGGACAGGGGCACAGATACGCAGTATTTT. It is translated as CASRMRDRGTDTQYF.

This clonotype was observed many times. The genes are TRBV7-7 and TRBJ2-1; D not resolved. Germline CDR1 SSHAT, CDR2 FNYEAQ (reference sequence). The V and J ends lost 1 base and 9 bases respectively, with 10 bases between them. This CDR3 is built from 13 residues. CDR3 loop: CASSLDGGSEQFF. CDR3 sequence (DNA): TGTGCCAGCAGCTTAGATGGTGGCAGTGAGCAGTTCTTC. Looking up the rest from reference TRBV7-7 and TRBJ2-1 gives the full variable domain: GAGVSQSPRYKVTKRGQDVTLRCDPISSHATLYWYQQALGQGPEFLTYFNYEAQPDKSGLPSDRFSAERPEGSISTLTIQRTEQRDSAMYRCASSLDGGSEQFFGPGTRLTVL.

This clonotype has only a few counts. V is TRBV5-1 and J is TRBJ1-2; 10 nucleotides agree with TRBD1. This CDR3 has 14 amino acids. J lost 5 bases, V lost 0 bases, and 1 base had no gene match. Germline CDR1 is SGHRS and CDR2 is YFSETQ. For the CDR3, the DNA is TGCGCCAGCAGCTTGGGGGACAGGGGATATGGCTACACCTTC. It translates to CASSLGDRGYGYTF.

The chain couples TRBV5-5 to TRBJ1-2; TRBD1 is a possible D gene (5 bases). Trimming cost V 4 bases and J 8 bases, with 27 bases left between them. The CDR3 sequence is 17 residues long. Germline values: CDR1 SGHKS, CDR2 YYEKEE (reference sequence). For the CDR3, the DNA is TGTGCCAGCAGCACAGACAGACTCGTTAGAATAACTGGGGGCTACACCTTC. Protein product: CASSTDRLVRITGGYTF.

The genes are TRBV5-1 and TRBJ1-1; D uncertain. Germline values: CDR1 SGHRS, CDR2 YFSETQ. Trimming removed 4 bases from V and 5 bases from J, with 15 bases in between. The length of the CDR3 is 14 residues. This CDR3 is CASSPYGVHTEAFF. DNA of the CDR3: TGCGCCAGCAGCCCGTACGGGGTACATACTGAAGCTTTCTTT.

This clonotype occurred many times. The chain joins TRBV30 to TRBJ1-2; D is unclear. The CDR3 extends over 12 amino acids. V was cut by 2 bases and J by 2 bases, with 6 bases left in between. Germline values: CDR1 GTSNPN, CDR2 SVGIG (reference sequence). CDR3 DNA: TGTGCCTGGAGTACCCCCAACTATGGCTACACCTTC. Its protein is CAWSTPNYGYTF.

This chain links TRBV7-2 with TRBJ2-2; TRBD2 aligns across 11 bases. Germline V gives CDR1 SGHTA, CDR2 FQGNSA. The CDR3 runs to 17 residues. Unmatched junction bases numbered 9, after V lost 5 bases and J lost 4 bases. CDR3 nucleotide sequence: TGTGCCAGCAGCGCCAATAGCGGGGGGGCGGTCACCGGGGAGCTGTTTTTT. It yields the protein CASSANSGGAVTGELFF.

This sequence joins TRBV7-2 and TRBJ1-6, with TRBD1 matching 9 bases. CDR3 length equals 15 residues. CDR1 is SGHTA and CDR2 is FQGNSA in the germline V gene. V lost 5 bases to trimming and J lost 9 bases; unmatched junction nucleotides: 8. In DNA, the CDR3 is TGTGCCAGCAGCCAAGATACAGGGGGCAGTTCACCCCTCCACTTT. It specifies CASSQDTGGSSPLHF.

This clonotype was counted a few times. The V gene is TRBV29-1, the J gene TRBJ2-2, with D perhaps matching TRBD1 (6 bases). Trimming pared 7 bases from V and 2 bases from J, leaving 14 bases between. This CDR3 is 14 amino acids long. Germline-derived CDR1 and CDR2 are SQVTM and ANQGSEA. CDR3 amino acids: CSGGQGRNTGELFF. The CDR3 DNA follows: TGCAGCGGGGGGCAGGGCCGAAACACCGGGGAGCTGTTTTTT.

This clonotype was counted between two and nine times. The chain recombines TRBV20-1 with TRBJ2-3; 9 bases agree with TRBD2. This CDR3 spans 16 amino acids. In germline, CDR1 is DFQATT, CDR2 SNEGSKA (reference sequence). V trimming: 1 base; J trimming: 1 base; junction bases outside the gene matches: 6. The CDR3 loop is CSARVGAGGRTDTQYF. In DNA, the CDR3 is TGCAGTGCTAGAGTAGGAGCGGGAGGACGCACAGATACGCAGTATTTT.

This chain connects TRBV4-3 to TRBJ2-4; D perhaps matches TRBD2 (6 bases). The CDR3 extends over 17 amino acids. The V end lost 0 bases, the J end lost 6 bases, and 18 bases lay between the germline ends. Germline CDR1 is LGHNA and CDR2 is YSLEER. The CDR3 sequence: CASSQDFRSGWANIQYF. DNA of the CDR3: TGCGCCAGCAGCCAAGATTTTAGGAGCGGGTGGGCAAACATTCAGTACTTC.

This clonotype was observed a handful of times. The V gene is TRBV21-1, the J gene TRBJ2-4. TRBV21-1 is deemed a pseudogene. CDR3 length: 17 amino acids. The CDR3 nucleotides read TGTGCCAGCAGCAAAGAGACGGGGTTATTAGCCAAAAACATTCAGTACTTC. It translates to CASSKETGLLAKNIQYF.